The entry below gives a single TCR beta chain sequence along with its context. What it binds is unknown. A second PCR of about 6 to 11 cycles used a sample-barcoded 5' primer and a J-beta primer mix. Tagging of each cDNA molecule was performed by a template-switch adaptor with 12 random nucleotides. TCRdb redid the calling of the 5' RACE reads with MiXCR, one entry per CDR3 protein. The table lists hundreds of thousands of distinct CDR3 sequences, 40% to 45% of them singletons, with about 30% in the top ten. In germline, CDR1 is SQVTM, CDR2 ANQGSEA. This CDR3 is 13 amino acids long. V was clipped by 6 bases and J by 8 bases, with 18 bases between them. This sample was taken from a study of blood T cells in healthy people across ages. In the study overall: With template switching, about one barcoded beta molecule was captured per two T cells. Broader study findings: With age, beta diversity per million T cells declined roughly linearly, significantly by 30 to 40.

The chain couples TRBV29-1 to TRBJ2-3; the D gene is possibly TRBD2 (5 bases). Sequencing was done on a sample of blood. The sequence was obtained from an older man in good health. CDR3 amino acids: CSVSLVGDGTQYF. The DNA for the CDR3 is TGCAGCGTCTCACTAGTGGGAGACGGTACGCAGTATTTT.